The 3 T cell receptor beta chains reported below all come from one sample, sequenced in a study of T cells in Graves' hyperthyroidism and ophthalmopathy (dated 2019 in TCRdb). The library was made by multiplex PCR. TCRdb names Illumina HiSeq 2000 as the instrument used. TCR beta CDR3 regions were amplified from RNA transcripts. The first round of RT-PCR for the TCR CDR3 was performed with the HTBI primer set and the Qiagen OneStep RT-PCR kit. TCRdb cleaned the public reads at Q25 with fastp, built clones with MiXCR and kept in-frame beta chains. Entries are consolidated by CDR3 protein sequence, retaining the most common genes and DNA. For this sample the table gives fewer than 850,000 distinct CDR3 sequences, of which approximately 15% were detected only once. Roughly 15% of the sample comes from the top ten. The source material was blood. These TCRs come from a man in his fifties or sixties with Graves' hyperthyroidism.

This clonotype occurred a few times. The chain employs TRBV6-1 and TRBJ2-3; D possibly corresponds to TRBD2 (5 bases). V was shortened by 3 bases and J by 3 bases, with 13 bases between the two germline ends. Germline loops: CDR1 MNHNS, CDR2 SASEGT. CDR3 length: 15 residues. The CDR3 DNA reads as TGTGCCAGCAGTGATAACGGGGTTCTGACAGATACGCAGTATTTT. Residues: CASSDNGVLTDTQYF.

A word on this clonotype: One end of the junction varies from germline; a read error may be responsible. The rearrangement links TRBV6-9 to TRBJ1-4; 7 nucleotides match TRBD1. This CDR3 is 14 amino acids long. Germline V gene data show CDR1 as MNHGY and CDR2 as SVAAGI. In DNA form, the CDR3 reads TGTGCCAGCAGTTTTCAGGGGGAGAATGAAAAGCTGTTTTTT. Protein: CASSFQGENEKLFF.

This clonotype occurred a few times. The chain joins TRBV6-1 to TRBJ2-1; TRBD1 might be the D (6 bases). The V gene lost 6 bases and the J gene lost 15 bases, with 24 bases spanning the gap. Germline CDR1 and CDR2: MNHNS and SASEGT. CDR3 length: 14 residues. The CDR3 here is CASSQPPGHLTRFF. CDR3 DNA sequence: TGTGCCAGCAGCCAACCCCCGGGACACTTAACGCGGTTCTTC.